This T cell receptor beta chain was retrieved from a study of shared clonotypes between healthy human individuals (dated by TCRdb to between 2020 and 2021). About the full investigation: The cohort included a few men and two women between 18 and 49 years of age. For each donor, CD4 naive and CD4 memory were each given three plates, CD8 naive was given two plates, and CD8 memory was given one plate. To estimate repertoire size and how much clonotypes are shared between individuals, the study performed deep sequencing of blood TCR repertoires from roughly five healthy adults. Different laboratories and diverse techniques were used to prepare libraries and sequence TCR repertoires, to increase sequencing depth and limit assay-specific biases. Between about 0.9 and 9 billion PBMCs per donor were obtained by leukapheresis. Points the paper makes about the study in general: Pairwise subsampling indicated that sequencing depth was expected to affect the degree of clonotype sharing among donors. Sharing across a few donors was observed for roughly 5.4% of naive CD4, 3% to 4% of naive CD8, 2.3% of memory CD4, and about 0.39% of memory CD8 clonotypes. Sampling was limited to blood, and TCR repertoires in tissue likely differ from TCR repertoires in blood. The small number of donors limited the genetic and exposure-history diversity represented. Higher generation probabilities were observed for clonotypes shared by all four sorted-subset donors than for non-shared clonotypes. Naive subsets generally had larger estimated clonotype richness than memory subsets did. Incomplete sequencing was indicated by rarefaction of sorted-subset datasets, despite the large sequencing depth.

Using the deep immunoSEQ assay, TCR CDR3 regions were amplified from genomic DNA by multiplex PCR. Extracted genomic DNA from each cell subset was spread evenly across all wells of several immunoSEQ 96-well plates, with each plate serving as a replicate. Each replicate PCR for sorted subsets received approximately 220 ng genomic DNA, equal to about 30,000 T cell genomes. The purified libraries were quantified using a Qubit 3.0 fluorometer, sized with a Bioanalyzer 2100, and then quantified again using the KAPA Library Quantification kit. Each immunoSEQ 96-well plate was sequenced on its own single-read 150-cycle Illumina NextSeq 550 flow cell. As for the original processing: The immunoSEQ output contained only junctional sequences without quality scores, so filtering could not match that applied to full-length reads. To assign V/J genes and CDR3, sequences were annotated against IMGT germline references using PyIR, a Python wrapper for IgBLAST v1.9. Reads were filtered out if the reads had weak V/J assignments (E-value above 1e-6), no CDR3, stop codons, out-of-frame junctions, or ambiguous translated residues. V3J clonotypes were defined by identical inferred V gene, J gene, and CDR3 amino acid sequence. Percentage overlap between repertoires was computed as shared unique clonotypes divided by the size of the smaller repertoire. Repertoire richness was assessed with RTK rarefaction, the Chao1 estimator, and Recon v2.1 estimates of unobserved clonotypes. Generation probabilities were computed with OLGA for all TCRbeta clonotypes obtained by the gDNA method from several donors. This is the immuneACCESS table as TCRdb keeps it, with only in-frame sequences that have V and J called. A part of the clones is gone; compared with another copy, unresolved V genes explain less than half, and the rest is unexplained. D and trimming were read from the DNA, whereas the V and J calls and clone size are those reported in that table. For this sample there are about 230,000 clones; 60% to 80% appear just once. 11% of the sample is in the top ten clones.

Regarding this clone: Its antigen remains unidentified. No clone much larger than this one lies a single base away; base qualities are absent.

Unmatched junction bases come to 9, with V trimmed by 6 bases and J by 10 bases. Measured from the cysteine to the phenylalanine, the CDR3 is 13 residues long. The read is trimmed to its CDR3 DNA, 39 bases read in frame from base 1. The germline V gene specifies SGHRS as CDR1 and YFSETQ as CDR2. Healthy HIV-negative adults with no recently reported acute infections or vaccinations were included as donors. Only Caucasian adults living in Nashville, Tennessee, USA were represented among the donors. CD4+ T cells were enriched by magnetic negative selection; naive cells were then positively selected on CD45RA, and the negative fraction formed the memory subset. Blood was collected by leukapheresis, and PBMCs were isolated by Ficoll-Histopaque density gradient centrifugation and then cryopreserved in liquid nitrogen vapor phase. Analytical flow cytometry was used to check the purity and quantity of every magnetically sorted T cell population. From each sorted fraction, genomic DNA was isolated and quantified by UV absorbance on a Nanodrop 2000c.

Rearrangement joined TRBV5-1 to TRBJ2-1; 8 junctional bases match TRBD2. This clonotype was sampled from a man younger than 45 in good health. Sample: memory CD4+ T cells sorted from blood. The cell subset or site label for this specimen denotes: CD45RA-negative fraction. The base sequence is TGCGCCAGCACCCCAGCGGGAGTTGGGGAGCAGTTCTTC. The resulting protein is CASTPAGVGEQFF. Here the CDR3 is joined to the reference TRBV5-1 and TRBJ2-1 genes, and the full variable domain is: KAGVTQTPRYLIKTRGQQVTLSCSPISGHRSVSWYQQTPGQGLQFLFEYFSETQRNKGNFPGRFSGRQFSNSRSEMNVSTLELGDSALYLCASTPAGVGEQFFGPGTRLTVL.